One TCR beta chain is described in this entry. Antigen: not known. V dropped 5 bases and J dropped 2 bases, with 13 bases sitting between them. The germline CDR1 and CDR2 sequences are MDHEN and SYDVKM. The CDR3 runs 14 residues. This sample was taken from a study of shared clonotypes between healthy human individuals. Study-wide points: Unshared clonotypes carried lower generation probabilities than those common to all four donors. Clonotype sharing among donors, it was expected, would be affected by sequencing depth.

DNA at 150 to 250 ng, tens of thousands of T cell genomes, went into sorted-subset replicate PCRs. This table comes from immunoSEQ multiplex PCR, and its TCRdb copy is limited to in-frame clones, with some not included. The table has some 2 million clones, roughly 95% seen once; the top ten hold 0.13%. The rearrangement uses TRBV28 and TRBJ2-7; D call uncertain. The receptor's source is a man between 18 and 29 years old in good health. Material for sequencing was naive CD4+ T cells sorted from blood. Subset reported: CD45RA+ positively selected. The CDR3 loop reads CASSTGPGAYEQYF. DNA of the CDR3: TGTGCCAGCAGTACCGGGCCAGGTGCCTACGAGCAGTACTTC.